This T cell receptor (beta chain) was observed in a study of Ad26.COV2.S vaccination and SARS-CoV-2 variants (dated by TCRdb to about 2021). Turning to the overall study: Vaccine-arm donors were drawn from COV1001, a multicentre, randomized, double-blind, placebo-controlled phase I-IIa trial of Ad26.COV2.S in healthy adults. Participants in the trial were split at random into five groups of five each, receiving low-dose or high-dose Ad26.COV2.S once or twice, or else placebo on both occasions. The specificity and breadth of SARS-CoV-2-reactive T cell receptors after Ad26.COV2.S vaccination were assessed by TCRbeta repertoire sequencing. A total of approximately 30 samples were included in the TCR-sequenced set, comprising some 20 Ad26.COV2.S vaccine recipients, 5 placebo recipients and 8 SARS-CoV-2 convalescent individuals. Investigators did not know the trial group allocation while performing experiments and assessing outcomes. Ad26.COV2.S was administered intramuscularly at 5 x 10^10 or 1 x 10^11 viral particles, either as a single shot or as two shots given 56 days apart.

Study-level results and caveats: Substantial breadth of spike-specific CD8+ and CD4+ T cell responses was reported after vaccination. Ad26.COV2.S recipients had higher spike-specific TCR breadth than placebo recipients (P = 0.0014). It was noted by the authors that total T cell responses may have been underestimated by the TCR breadth and depth analyses. The study was not powered for comparison of responses between vaccine doses or regimens. Comparable non-spike TCR breadth was observed between vaccine and placebo recipients, consistent with only spike being contained in the vaccine.

The immunoSEQ Assay was the method used to sequence TCRbeta CDR3 regions. After extraction, genomic DNA underwent amplification by bias-controlled multiplex PCR, followed by high-throughput sequencing. In the authors' own workflow: Collapsing and filtering of sequences were performed to quantify the absolute abundance of each unique TCRbeta CDR3 region. Usable DNA was measured by amplifying reference genes present in all nucleated cells, and TCRbeta template counts were normalized to that usable DNA to estimate T cell fraction. Repertoire TCRs were annotated as SARS-CoV-2-specific when V gene, CDR3 amino acid sequence and J gene were exactly matched to a known reactive TCR set. The reference SARS-CoV-2 TCR set came from MIRA and was filtered for enrichment in COVID-19-positive ImmuneCODE repertoires, removing public or cross-reactive TCRs. Drawing on the MIRA antigens, annotated TCRs were analysed further at the level of specific ORF or position within ORF. Breadth was defined as the number of annotated unique rearrangements divided by the total number of unique productive rearrangements, and depth was defined as the summed frequency of the annotated unique rearrangements. TCR breadth was compared between groups using two-sided Wilcoxon rank-sum tests. Held by TCRdb, this immuneACCESS table contains in-frame sequences only and omits some clones. Under half of the omission traces to an unresolved V gene where checked; the cause of the rest is unknown. D and trimming were read from the DNA, whereas the V and J calls and clone size are those reported in that table. The sample table records over 450,000 clones; 80% to 90% of these occur just once. More than 1.5% of the sample goes to the ten largest clones.

Concerning this clone: This receptor's antigen is unknown. No base quality values were provided; no much bigger clone lies one nucleotide off.

CDR1 SGHRS and CDR2 YFSETQ are derived from the germline V gene. The V end loses 0 bases and the J end loses 3 bases, and a stretch of 10 bases separates them. From its cysteine to its phenylalanine, the CDR3 spans 14 amino acids. The read is trimmed to its CDR3 DNA, 42 bases read in frame from base 1. The treatment or condition label corresponds to: 15 to 20 received Ad26.COV2.S at low or high dose, single or two shots; 5 received placebo; per-sample allocation not given. Repertoires of vaccine and placebo recipients were sequenced from samples collected on day 63 after the first injection. In Cohort 1b, 25 or so adults aged 18-55 years were enrolled at a single site in Boston, USA, between 29 July and 7 August 2020. Ad26.COV2.S consisted of a replication-incompetent adenovirus type 26 vector by which a prefusion-stabilized SARS-CoV-2 spike protein from the original Wuhan strain was expressed.

The rearranged segments are TRBV5-1 and TRBJ2-7; perhaps TRBD1 is the D gene, with 6 bases matching. The specimen was peripheral blood, collected in a trial of Ad26.COV2.S vaccine versus placebo. The source is a person between 18 and 65 years old who received the Ad26.COV2.S COVID-19 vaccine or a placebo. The CDR3 is CASSLVSGDYEQYF. Here is the DNA: TGCGCCAGCAGCTTGGTTTCAGGGGACTACGAGCAGTACTTC.